These 20 T cell receptor beta chains share one sample of origin, sequenced in a study of T cell changes during pregnancy in multiple sclerosis. Using immunoSEQ multiplex PCR, the repertoire was profiled, and TCRdb retains in-frame clones only, with some absent. The table shows tens of thousands of clones, with 85% to 90% occurring only once. The source was CD8+ T cells from peripheral blood mononuclear cells, collected after pregnancy. The receptors here all came from a female donor with multiple sclerosis, enrolled in a pregnancy study.

V gene TRBV9 combines with J gene TRBJ1-2, with D maybe TRBD1 (6 bases). CDR1 is SGDLS, CDR2 YYNGEE, per germline. Trimming removed 4 bases from V and 2 bases from J, with 12 bases in between. This CDR3 spans 14 amino acids. The CDR3 region has the DNA TGTGCCAGCAGCCCAGCCGGGACAAACTATGGCTACACCTTC. It encodes CASSPAGTNYGYTF.

This clone appeared a single time. The CDR3 sequence is CASSQEVGTSNEQFF. CDR3 DNA: TGTGCCAGCAGCCAAGAAGTAGGAACTAGCAATGAGCAGTTCTTC. The rearrangement links TRBV4-2 to TRBJ2-1, with a possible D match to TRBD2 (5 bases). V lost 0 bases and J 6 bases, leaving 12 bases between the germline ends. This CDR3 spans 15 amino acids. Germline-derived CDR1 and CDR2 are LGHNA and YNFKEQ.

This chain links TRBV4-2 with TRBJ2-3; D uncertain. The ends were cut back, 0 bases at V and 0 bases at J, with 7 bases in the middle. CDR1 is LGHNA, CDR2 YNFKEQ, per germline. There are 15 residues in the CDR3. The CDR3 nucleotides are TGTGCCAGCAGCCAAGACGCGACTAGCACAGATACGCAGTATTTT. It specifies CASSQDATSTDTQYF.

The V gene is TRBV27, the J gene TRBJ2-7; possibly TRBD1 for D (5 bases). Trimming pared 2 bases from V and 6 bases from J, leaving 11 bases between. CDR3 length: 13 amino acids. Germline loops: CDR1 MNHEY, CDR2 SMNVEV (reference sequence). The CDR3 region is CASSLRLGVEQYF. CDR3 sequence (DNA): TGTGCCAGCAGTTTAAGGTTAGGGGTCGAGCAGTACTTC.

The CDR3 spells CASRAGTQLNTEAFF. CDR3 in DNA: TGTGCCAGCAGGGCAGGGACACAATTGAACACTGAAGCTTTCTTT. This chain connects TRBV27 to TRBJ1-1, with D maybe TRBD1 (6 bases). Trimming pared 6 bases from V and 0 bases from J, leaving 14 bases between. The CDR3 sequence is 15 residues long. Germline V gives CDR1 MNHEY, CDR2 SMNVEV (reference sequence).

As regards this clone: Other DNA sequences of this sample code for an identical CDR3. V is TRBV9 and J is TRBJ2-1; TRBD2 is a possible D gene (6 bases). CDR3 length: 14 residues. The V and J ends lost 0 bases and 2 bases respectively, with 6 bases between them. Germline V gene sequence: CDR1 SGDLS, CDR2 YYNGEE. CDR3: CASSVAGAYNEQFF. CDR3 nucleotides: TGTGCCAGCAGCGTAGCGGGGGCCTACAATGAGCAGTTCTTC.

This chain uses TRBV5-6 with TRBJ2-2; TRBD1 might be the D (6 bases). V was pared by 1 base and J by 6 bases, with 13 bases between. Germline CDR1 SGHDT, CDR2 YYEEEE. This CDR3 is 15 amino acids long. The DNA for the CDR3 is TGTGCCAGCAGCTTGCCGACGGACAGTCCCGGGGAGCTGTTTTTT. Translated, it gives CASSLPTDSPGELFF.

The J gene is TRBJ2-1, the V gene TRBV19; 11 bases line up with TRBD1. V lost 5 bases, J lost 3 bases, and 3 bases stayed unmatched. The CDR3 spans 15 residues. Germline assignment: CDR1 LNHDA and CDR2 SQIVND (reference sequence). The CDR3 DNA reads TGTGCCAGTAGTCCCGGGACAGGGGGCTACAATGAGCAGTTCTTC. This translates into CASSPGTGGYNEQFF.

This clone was seen a few times. This specimen includes other DNA sequences encoding the same CDR3. The rearrangement links TRBV30 to TRBJ1-5; 8 nucleotides match TRBD1. The CDR3 runs 14 residues. Germline trimming cut 1 base from V and 7 bases from J; bases unmatched to any gene: 6. Germline-derived CDR1 and CDR2 are GTSNPN and SVGIG (reference sequence). The CDR3 reads CAWSGGTGNQPQHF. The CDR3 DNA reads as TGTGCCTGGAGTGGTGGGACAGGTAACCAGCCCCAGCATTTT. The variable domain in full, completed from reference TRBV30 and TRBJ1-5, reads SQTIHQWPATLVQPVGSPLSLECTVEGTSNPNLYWYRQAAGRGLQLLFYSVGIGQISSEVPQNLSASRPQDRQFILSSKKLLLSDSGFYLCAWSGGTGNQPQHFGDGTRLSIL.

The chain uses TRBV6-4 and TRBJ2-5; D is possibly TRBD2 (7 bases). Near its end, the DNA agrees better with TRBJ2-7, so the J call may be wrong. The germline CDR1 and CDR2 sequences are MRHNA and SNTAGT. The CDR3 is 14 amino acids. The DNA of the CDR3 is TGTGCCAGCAGTGACGGAGGGGGGGCCGGCGAGCAGTACTTC. Protein sequence: CASSDGGGAGEQYF.

The chain joins TRBV4-1 to TRBJ2-1; the D gene is possibly TRBD1 (6 bases). V shed 4 bases and J shed 5 bases, with 12 bases lying between them. Germline CDR1 MGHRA, CDR2 YSYEKL. The CDR3 consists of 14 residues. Here the CDR3 reads CASSRLDRDNEQFF. CDR3 nucleotide sequence: TGCGCCAGCAGCCGATTGGACAGAGACAATGAGCAGTTCTTC.

This chain links TRBV16 with TRBJ2-7, with 8 bases fitting TRBD1. J gave up 1 base and V 1 base, and 0 bases lay outside the gene matches. This CDR3 has 14 amino acids. Germline V gives CDR1 KGHSY, CDR2 FQNENV. In DNA, the CDR3 is TGTGCCAGCAGCCAATACAGGGGGTCCTACGAGCAGTACTTC. It translates to CASSQYRGSYEQYF.

The genes are TRBV6-5 and TRBJ2-6; D is possibly TRBD1 (5 bases). In germline, CDR1 is MNHEY, CDR2 SVGAGI. The CDR3 runs 12 residues. V was trimmed by 7 bases and J by 4 bases, leaving 5 bases between them. CDR3 sequence (DNA): TGTGCCAGCAAGGGGGGGGCCAACGTCCTGACTTTC. Protein product: CASKGGANVLTF.

The chain has TRBV30 and TRBJ1-1; D perhaps matches TRBD1 (6 bases). Per germline, CDR1 GTSNPN and CDR2 SVGIG (reference sequence). CDR3 size: 16 residues. Trimming took 2 bases from V and 5 from J, leaving 21 bases between them. The CDR3 region is CAWSSRGGPRGTEAFF. The CDR3 nucleotides read TGTGCCTGGAGTTCCCGGGGGGGGCCAAGAGGGACTGAAGCTTTCTTT.

V gene TRBV7-9 combines with J gene TRBJ1-6; 7 bases match TRBD1. V lost 5 bases and J lost 8; bases outside the gene matches: 15. This CDR3 is built from 17 residues. The germline gives CDR1 SEHNR, CDR2 FQNEAQ (reference sequence). As DNA, the CDR3 is TGTGCCAGCAGCCCTGCCCTACCGGACAGGTGGGATTCACCCCTCCACTTT. Its translation is CASSPALPDRWDSPLHF.

The J gene is TRBJ2-7, the V gene TRBV7-3; TRBD1 matches 7 bases. Looked up from germline, CDR1 is SGHTA and CDR2 is FQGTGA. V lost 2 bases and J lost 4; bases outside the gene matches: 5. CDR3 length: 14 amino acids. The CDR3 sequence: CASSLGGRGYEQYF. The CDR3, as DNA: TGTGCCAGCAGCTTAGGCGGCAGGGGGTACGAGCAGTACTTC. The full variable domain, with the rest looked up from reference TRBV7-3 and TRBJ2-7, is GAGVSQTPSNKVTEKGKYVELRCDPISGHTALYWYRQSLGQGPEFLIYFQGTGAADDSGLPNDRFFAVRPEGSVSTLKIQRTERGDSAVYLCASSLGGRGYEQYFGPGTRLTVT.

The rearrangement uses TRBV4-2 and TRBJ1-6, with TRBD1 identical over 7 bases. This CDR3 region has 17 residues. Germline CDR1 LGHNA, CDR2 YNFKEQ. Trimming at V came to 4 bases and at J to 4 bases, leaving 10 bases not matched to a gene. The CDR3 protein is CASSLHLPGQYNSPLHF. The CDR3 nucleotides read TGTGCCAGCAGCCTCCACCTCCCGGGACAGTATAATTCACCCCTCCACTTT.

V gene TRBV5-1 combines with J gene TRBJ2-3; 9 nucleotides line up with TRBD1. CDR3 size: 15 residues. From germline, CDR1 is SGHRS and CDR2 YFSETQ. V lost 3 bases and J lost 4; bases outside the gene matches: 6. The CDR3 DNA reads as TGCGCCAGCAGCTCTACAGGGGGCCCCTCAGATACGCAGTATTTT. Amino acid sequence: CASSSTGGPSDTQYF.

This clone was observed a few times. This chain connects TRBV19 to TRBJ1-5, with D perhaps matching TRBD1 (6 bases). Trimming removed 5 bases at V and 9 bases at J, with 11 bases between. The CDR3 covers 12 residues. Germline loops: CDR1 LNHDA, CDR2 SQIVND (reference sequence). CDR3 in amino acids: CASSQQGRPQHF. The CDR3 DNA reads as TGTGCCAGTAGTCAACAGGGTAGGCCCCAGCATTTT.

The V call is TRBV15, the J call TRBJ2-3; 7 bases are shared with TRBD2. The junction had 8 bases not matched to a gene; V was cut back by 3 bases and J by 2 bases. Germline V gives CDR1 LNHNV, CDR2 YYDKDF (reference sequence). The CDR3 runs to 16 residues. Here the CDR3 reads CATSRPGGTTTDTQYF. CDR3 coding DNA: TGTGCCACCAGCAGGCCAGGTGGGACTACCACAGATACGCAGTATTTT. Full variable domain (rest looked up from reference TRBV15 and TRBJ2-3): DAMVIQNPRYQVTQFGKPVTLSCSQTLNHNVMYWYQQKSSQAPKLLFHYYDKDFNNEADTPDNFQSRRPNTSFCFLDIRSPGLGDTAMYLCATSRPGGTTTDTQYFGPGTRLTVL.